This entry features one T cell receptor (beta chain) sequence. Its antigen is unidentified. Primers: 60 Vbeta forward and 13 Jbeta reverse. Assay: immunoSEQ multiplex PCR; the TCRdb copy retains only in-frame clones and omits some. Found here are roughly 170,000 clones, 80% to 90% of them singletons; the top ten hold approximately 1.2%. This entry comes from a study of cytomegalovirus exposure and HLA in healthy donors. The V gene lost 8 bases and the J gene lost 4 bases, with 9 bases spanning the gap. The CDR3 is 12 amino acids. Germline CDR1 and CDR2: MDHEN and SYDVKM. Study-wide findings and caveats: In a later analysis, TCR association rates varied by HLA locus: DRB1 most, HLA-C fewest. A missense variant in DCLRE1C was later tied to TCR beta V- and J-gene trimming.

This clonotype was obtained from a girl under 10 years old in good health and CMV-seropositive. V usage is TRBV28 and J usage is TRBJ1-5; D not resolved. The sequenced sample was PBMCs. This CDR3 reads CASGRRNQPQHF. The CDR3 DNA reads TGTGCCAGCGGGAGGAGGAATCAGCCCCAGCATTTT.